This TCR beta chain comes out of a study of chronic HIV infection and antiretroviral therapy. The CDR3 contains 14 residues. The ends lost 7 bases at V and 6 bases at J; junction bases unmatched: 10. TCRdb recomputed calls from the 5' RACE reads with MiXCR, one row per CDR3 protein. Here the sample spans more than 25,000 distinct CDR3 sequences, more than 7.5% being singletons. There are many counts of this clonotype. This receptor was taken from an adult who had HIV and had not received antiretroviral therapy, or was an uninfected healthy control (not recorded which). The chain carries TRBV12-3 or TRBV12-4 and TRBJ2-3; 7 nucleotides match TRBD2. Sample: peripheral blood. The CDR3 DNA sequence: TGTGCCAGCAAGCTAGGCACCGGGGGGGATACGCAGTATTTT. This gives the protein CASKLGTGGDTQYF.